A selection of T cell receptor beta chains follows, all from one sample in a study of T cells after yellow fever vaccination. TCRdb re-called the 5' RACE reads with MiXCR, one entry per CDR3 protein. The sample has 550,000 to 750,000 distinct CDR3 sequences, less than 15% seen once. The sample consisted of PBMCs, taken on the day of the yellow fever booster vaccination. The source is a man in his thirties or forties who received the YFV17D yellow fever vaccine. CDR3s leave out the opening cysteine and the closing phenylalanine or tryptophan. The D gene is left open where the match is weak.

d_gene: .; v_gene: TRBV30; CDR3aa: AWSGGGRNSPLH
d_gene: TRBD1; v_gene: TRBV25-1; CDR3aa: ASSEWDSYEQY
d_gene: .; v_gene: TRBV28; CDR3aa: ASSSPPVGKGEQY
d_gene: TRBD2; v_gene: TRBV5-5; CDR3aa: ASSSWTSGRVEQF
d_gene: .; v_gene: TRBV5-1; CDR3aa: ASSLERQGTQY
d_gene: TRBD2; v_gene: TRBV6-5; CDR3aa: ASSYHMSREYLGELF
d_gene: TRBD1; v_gene: TRBV6-5; CDR3aa: ASSSTTGKTEAF
d_gene: .; v_gene: TRBV7-2; CDR3aa: ASSADSFGETQY
d_gene: .; v_gene: TRBV27; CDR3aa: ASRPTGLISTDTQY
d_gene: TRBD2; v_gene: TRBV3-1; CDR3aa: ASSHPAAGGNTQY
d_gene: TRBD1; v_gene: TRBV12-3/TRBV12-4; CDR3aa: ASSLSGQKVPLH
d_gene: .; v_gene: TRBV12-3/TRBV12-4; CDR3aa: ASSPRALSQY
d_gene: .; v_gene: TRBV9; CDR3aa: ASSGSGEYGYT
d_gene: .; v_gene: TRBV5-1; CDR3aa: ASSWTAGELF
d_gene: .; v_gene: TRBV9; CDR3aa: ASSVEGGAHTDTQY
d_gene: .; v_gene: TRBV5-6; CDR3aa: ASSFPGRTNTEAF
d_gene: .; v_gene: TRBV7-2; CDR3aa: ASSLAETVYGYT
d_gene: TRBD1; v_gene: TRBV5-1; CDR3aa: ASSLGDRLFYGYT
d_gene: TRBD2; v_gene: TRBV10-2; CDR3aa: AIAPGLAGGADTQY
d_gene: .; v_gene: TRBV3-1; CDR3aa: ASSQLSLRGSQWY
d_gene: .; v_gene: TRBV6-5; CDR3aa: ASSYSTGWGTEAF
d_gene: TRBD2; v_gene: TRBV20-1; CDR3aa: SAPWGLAANTGELF
d_gene: .; v_gene: TRBV20-1; CDR3aa: SASLILNEQF
d_gene: .; v_gene: TRBV4-3; CDR3aa: ASSQGGWSNQETQY
d_gene: TRBD1; v_gene: TRBV20-1; CDR3aa: SARQQGADTQY
d_gene: TRBD1; v_gene: TRBV28; CDR3aa: ASSSPTGTSNTIY
d_gene: .; v_gene: TRBV27; CDR3aa: ASSLNRGERGEY
d_gene: .; v_gene: TRBV19; CDR3aa: ASLQPGAQEKLF
d_gene: TRBD2; v_gene: TRBV30; CDR3aa: ASASGRAVNEQF
d_gene: .; v_gene: TRBV7-9; CDR3aa: ASSLVGNYNEQF
d_gene: .; v_gene: TRBV29-1; CDR3aa: SVQGLETQY
d_gene: TRBD1; v_gene: TRBV12-3/TRBV12-4; CDR3aa: ASGQGDEQY
d_gene: TRBD1; v_gene: TRBV10-3; CDR3aa: AIRDRGVSADTQY
d_gene: .; v_gene: TRBV28; CDR3aa: ASSLGANVEQY
d_gene: .; v_gene: TRBV15; CDR3aa: ATSEAVTQY
d_gene: TRBD1; v_gene: TRBV5-1; CDR3aa: ASSYPGGMEGYT
d_gene: .; v_gene: TRBV2; CDR3aa: AGQGGDDTQY
d_gene: .; v_gene: TRBV9; CDR3aa: ASSPGVGGWGGAKNIQY
d_gene: .; v_gene: TRBV24-1; CDR3aa: ATIHLKGSWMEQY
d_gene: .; v_gene: TRBV28; CDR3aa: ASSFQGSEVWG
d_gene: TRBD1; v_gene: TRBV19; CDR3aa: ASGPYRGLANTGELF
d_gene: .; v_gene: TRBV12-3/TRBV12-4; CDR3aa: ASSPTSGNSPLH